This section outlines one T cell receptor beta chain sequence together with its context. Sequencing was performed with immunoSEQ multiplex PCR; in TCRdb, only in-frame clones are kept and a portion is missing. The data contain 360,000 or so clones, roughly four fifths of them singletons. The data were obtained in a study of blood T cell repertoires in COVID-19. Study-wide context: Sample material is recorded as cDNA or gDNA derived from T cells, B-cell-depleted T cells, or PBMCs.

Living in roughly 23 US areas, the participants were between roughly 18 and 90 years of age. The CDR3 runs 16 residues. Trimming cost V 7 bases and J 7 bases, with 25 bases left between them. The V gene's germline CDR1 is SGHTA and CDR2 FQGTGA. The rearrangement joins TRBV7-3 to TRBJ1-1; weak D call: TRBD1 (5 bases). The specimen sequenced was PBMCs or T cells enriched from blood (not recorded which). The receptor was isolated from a woman aged 45-65 years who had recovered from COVID-19. CDR3 nucleotides: TGTGCCAGCACCCACGGGAGGGGCCGCCCCCGGGGTGAAGCTTTCTTT. Translating gives CASTHGRGRPRGEAFF.